A selection of T cell receptor beta chains follows, all from one sample in a study of OX40 agonist ivuxolimab in advanced cancers. Produced via immunoSEQ multiplex PCR; TCRdb's table is partial and in-frame only. The sample lists roughly 60,000 clones, about 86% occurring once. The source was CD4+ or CD8+ T cells sorted from blood, collected in a trial of the OX40 agonist ivuxolimab. The receptor set was obtained from an adult with an advanced solid tumor such as melanoma, head and neck, liver or kidney cancer. Each CDR3 is given with its conserved first and last residue. Each record gives: J gene, V gene, CDR3 length, clone size, D gene, CDR3 DNA, CDR3 protein. D genes are given only for firm matches. The listing skips clone size in some rows; elsewhere it reads once, few, many or a size class.

>TRBJ2-3|TRBV5-1|15|.|.
TGCGCCAGCAGCGGCGGGACTCATCGCACAGATACGCAGTATTTT
CASSGGTHRTDTQYF
>TRBJ2-2|TRBV5-4|16|.|.
TGTGCCAGCAGCTTGGGGGGGCAGGGAATCACCGGGGAGCTGTTTTTT
CASSLGGQGITGELFF
>TRBJ1-5|TRBV5-8|13|.|.
TGTGCCAGCAGCTACAGGGTAGCGCAGCCCCAGCATTTT
CASSYRVAQPQHF
>TRBJ2-5|TRBV4-1|15|few|TRBD1
TGCGCCAGCAGCCAAGAAAGAGGGGGCCGAGAGACCCAGTACTTC
CASSQERGGRETQYF
>TRBJ1-2|TRBV18|15|.|.
TGTGCCAGCTCGCCACTACATTCCGGGGGTGATGGCTACACCTTC
CASSPLHSGGDGYTF
>TRBJ2-6|TRBV7-2|14|.|.
TGTGCCAGCAGCTTGAGGACTGGGGCCAACGTCCTGACTTTC
CASSLRTGANVLTF
>TRBJ1-4|TRBV28|15|.|TRBD1
TGTGCCAGCTTCTCCAGTTCGGAGAGGGGGCGAAAACTGTTTTTT
CASFSSSERGRKLFF
>TRBJ1-5|TRBV28|13|few|.
TGTGCCAGCAGTTATAGACGCGATCAGCCCCAGCATTTT
CASSYRRDQPQHF
>TRBJ2-7|TRBV9|15|.|TRBD1
TGTGCCAGCAGCGTAGAACCGGGACAGGGGTACGAGCAGTACTTC
CASSVEPGQGYEQYF
>TRBJ1-6|TRBV6-6|15|.|TRBD1
TGTGCCAGCAGCTACGGACAGGGTTATAATTCACCCCTCCACTTT
CASSYGQGYNSPLHF